The 21 T cell receptor beta chains below come from one sample, sequenced in a study of cytomegalovirus exposure and HLA in healthy donors. Vbeta (60) and Jbeta (13) primers were used in the PCR. The assay was immunoSEQ multiplex PCR, and TCRdb's table has in-frame clones only and misses some. The profile shows around 150,000 clones, over 60% of them singletons. Material for sequencing was PBMCs. The receptors derive from a woman aged 25 to 45 in good health and CMV-seronegative.

J is TRBJ2-1 and V is TRBV9, with a tentative D call TRBD2 (6 bases). Trimming stripped 1 base from V and 4 bases from J, with 12 bases between. This CDR3 comprises 15 residues. CDR1 is SGDLS, CDR2 YYNGEE, per germline. The CDR3 DNA sequence: TGTGCCAGCAGCGTACGCGGGGAGAGATACAATGAGCAGTTCTTC. Translating gives CASSVRGERYNEQFF. The full variable domain, in which reference TRBV9 and TRBJ2-1 provide the parts outside the CDR3, is DSGVTQTPKHLITATGQRVTLRCSPRSGDLSVYWYQQSLDQGLQFLIQYYNGEERAKGNILERFSAQQFPDLHSELNLSSLELGDSALYFCASSVRGERYNEQFFGPGTRLTVL.

The chain has TRBV29-1 and TRBJ2-1, with 12 bases aligning to TRBD2. Germline V gives CDR1 SQVTM, CDR2 ANQGSEA. CDR3 size: 16 residues. Germline trimming cut 6 bases from V and 0 bases from J; bases unmatched to any gene: 6. The CDR3 spells CSVAGTSGRSYNEQFF. Here the CDR3 DNA reads TGCAGCGTAGCCGGGACTAGCGGGCGCTCCTACAATGAGCAGTTCTTC.

J is TRBJ1-6 and V is TRBV5-1; D is unresolved. Trimming took 0 bases from V and 7 from J, leaving 8 bases between them. Looked up from germline, CDR1 is SGHRS and CDR2 is YFSETQ. The length of the CDR3 is 14 residues. CDR3 protein: CASSLGQANSPLHF. The CDR3 bases are TGCGCCAGCAGCTTGGGCCAGGCGAATTCACCCCTCCACTTT.

With regard to this clone: The same CDR3 can be traced to other DNA sequences in this sample. The chain is built from TRBV7-9 and TRBJ2-5; tentatively, D is TRBD2 (6 bases). The germline CDR1 and CDR2 sequences are SEHNR and FQNEAQ (reference sequence). V was trimmed by 3 bases and J by 5 bases, leaving 13 bases between them. The CDR3 length is 14 residues. In nucleotides, the CDR3 is TGTGCCAGCAGCTTCGGGACGGGGGTCGAGACCCAGTACTTC. Encoded protein: CASSFGTGVETQYF.

The V call is TRBV15, the J call TRBJ2-3; 9 nucleotides line up with TRBD2. Germline loops: CDR1 LNHNV, CDR2 YYDKDF (reference sequence). The CDR3 has 14 amino acids. V shed 4 bases and J 6 bases; nucleotides not matched to a gene: 5. CDR3 DNA sequence: TGTGCCACCAGCACAAGCGGGGGGCCGGATACGCAGTATTTT. Its translation: CATSTSGGPDTQYF.

V gene TRBV2 combines with J gene TRBJ1-1; D is unresolved. Trimming cost V 5 bases and J 5 bases, with 9 bases left between them. The CDR3 is 12 amino acids. CDR1 is SNHLY, CDR2 FYNNEI, per germline. CDR3 in DNA: TGTGCCAGCAGTACGGCGGGGACTGAAGCTTTCTTT. It yields the protein CASSTAGTEAFF.

The sample holds a few counts of this clone. The same CDR3 is also encoded by other DNA sequences in this sample. The rearrangement uses TRBV7-2 and TRBJ2-3; D gene ambiguous. Germline values: CDR1 SGHTA, CDR2 FQGNSA. V was shortened by 5 bases and J by 2 bases, with 5 bases between the two germline ends. The length of the CDR3 is 12 residues. The CDR3 DNA is TGTGCCAGCAGCCTCTTCACAGATACGCAGTATTTT. Protein: CASSLFTDTQYF.

This clone was observed a single time. The chain has TRBV5-1 and TRBJ1-6; no reliable D call. V lost 3 bases and J 7 bases, leaving 17 bases between the germline ends. The CDR3 consists of 16 residues. CDR1 SGHRS and CDR2 YFSETQ come from the germline V gene. This chain's CDR3 is CASSSTTAGMNSPLHF. The CDR3, as DNA: TGCGCCAGCAGCTCTACCACGGCAGGAATGAATTCACCCCTCCACTTT.

This clone appeared a few times. The chain uses TRBV11-2 and TRBJ2-7; 7 bases match TRBD2. This CDR3 has 13 amino acids. Germline CDR1 SGHAT, CDR2 FQNNGV. With 5 bases clipped from V and 1 base from J, the junction kept 2 bases outside the gene matches. CDR3 sequence: CASSRDYSYEQYF. The CDR3 nucleotides are TGTGCCAGCAGCAGGGACTATTCCTACGAGCAGTACTTC.

V gene TRBV5-1 combines with J gene TRBJ2-5; TRBD2 matches at 7 bases. Near its end, the DNA agrees better with TRBJ2-7, so the J call may be wrong. The CDR3 has 14 residues. CDR1 is SGHRS, CDR2 YFSETQ, per germline. CDR3 in amino acids: CASSFNSGVYEQYF. In nucleotides, the CDR3 is TGCGCCAGCAGCTTTAACAGCGGGGTTTACGAGCAGTACTTC.

J is TRBJ2-5 and V is TRBV5-4; TRBD1 matches 7 bases. The J call may be mistaken, given a closer DNA end match to TRBJ2-7. The CDR3 is made up of 15 amino acids. Looked up from germline, CDR1 is SGHNT and CDR2 is YYREEE (reference sequence). Here the CDR3 DNA reads TGTGCCAGCAGCATGGGTGGGACAGATACCTACGAGCAGTACTTC. Protein: CASSMGGTDTYEQYF.

The chain recombines TRBV5-1 with TRBJ2-3; 12 bases match TRBD2. The V segment lost 3 bases and the J segment 6 bases; nucleotides outside the gene matches: 5. Germline V gives CDR1 SGHRS, CDR2 YFSETQ. The CDR3 spans 15 residues. CDR3 sequence: CASSWASGGADTQYF. CDR3 DNA: TGCGCCAGCAGCTGGGCTAGCGGGGGGGCCGATACGCAGTATTTT. The whole variable domain, filled in from reference TRBV5-1 and TRBJ2-3, reads KAGVTQTPRYLIKTRGQQVTLSCSPISGHRSVSWYQQTPGQGLQFLFEYFSETQRNKGNFPGRFSGRQFSNSRSEMNVSTLELGDSALYLCASSWASGGADTQYFGPGTRLTVL.

The chain joins TRBV30 to TRBJ2-3; D unclear. Germline V gives CDR1 GTSNPN, CDR2 SVGIG (reference sequence). Trimming stripped 2 bases from V and 4 bases from J, with 10 bases between. CDR3 length: 13 amino acids. The CDR3 DNA is TGTGCCTGGAGTCGGGTTGAGGCAGATACGCAGTATTTT. Translating gives CAWSRVEADTQYF.

This clone was counted between two and nine times. The chain links TRBV4-1 to TRBJ2-7, with 7 nucleotides matching TRBD2. The V segment lost 0 bases and the J segment 0 bases; nucleotides outside the gene matches: 5. CDR1 is MGHRA and CDR2 is YSYEKL in the germline V gene. This CDR3 has 16 residues. This chain's CDR3 is CASSQEGGVSSYEQYF. The CDR3 nucleotides are TGCGCCAGCAGCCAAGAGGGGGGGGTTAGCTCCTACGAGCAGTACTTC.

This chain uses TRBV28 with TRBJ1-1, with 9 bases matching TRBD1. CDR3 length equals 14 residues. CDR1 is MDHEN and CDR2 is SYDVKM in the germline V gene. Trimming removed 4 bases from V and 6 bases from J; junction bases left unmatched: 6. The CDR3 protein is CASSSPGQGAEAFF. Here the CDR3 DNA reads TGTGCCAGCAGTTCCCCGGGACAGGGCGCTGAAGCTTTCTTT.

The V gene is TRBV4-1, the J gene TRBJ1-5; no firm D call. The V gene lost 1 base and the J gene lost 5 bases, with 12 bases spanning the gap. Germline CDR1 reads MGHRA; CDR2 reads YSYEKL. The length of the CDR3 is 15 residues. CDR3 DNA: TGCGCCAGCAGCCAAGCCGGGAGCCCCCATCAGCCCCAGCATTTT. Its protein is CASSQAGSPHQPQHF.

This clone turned up a few times. This chain links TRBV6-4 with TRBJ2-2; 12 positions agree with TRBD2. V shed 6 bases and J 4 bases; nucleotides not matched to a gene: 3. The CDR3 is 15 amino acids. CDR1 MRHNA and CDR2 SNTAGT come from the germline V gene. In nucleotides, the CDR3 is TGTGCCAGCAGAAGGACTAGCGGGGTCACCGGGGAGCTGTTTTTT. Translated, it gives CASRRTSGVTGELFF.

The rearrangement uses TRBV10-3 and TRBJ1-5, with 11 bases lining up with TRBD1. CDR1 and CDR2 (germline): ENHRY, SYGVKD. The V gene end was trimmed by 0 bases and the J gene end by 6 bases; junction bases not matched to a gene: 4. This CDR3 is built from 16 residues. CDR3 protein: CAISESDRGLSQPQHF. DNA for the CDR3: TGTGCCATCAGTGAGTCGGACAGGGGGCTGAGTCAGCCCCAGCATTTT.

V usage is TRBV7-6 and J usage is TRBJ2-1; D is perhaps TRBD2 (5 bases). The CDR3 runs to 13 residues. V was clipped by 1 base and J by 7 bases, with 8 bases between them. In germline, CDR1 is SGHVS, CDR2 FNYEAQ. In DNA form, the CDR3 reads TGTGCCAGCAGCTTAGGAGGGTCAAATGAGCAGTTCTTC. Its translation is CASSLGGSNEQFF.

This clone turned up a few times. The chain recombines TRBV9 with TRBJ1-2; TRBD1 matches at 9 bases. The CDR3 is made up of 14 amino acids. With V trimmed by 4 bases and J by 5 bases, 6 bases remained unmatched. Germline V gives CDR1 SGDLS, CDR2 YYNGEE. Here the CDR3 reads CASSPPGQGYGYTF. The CDR3 bases are TGTGCCAGCAGCCCTCCGGGACAGGGTTATGGCTACACCTTC.

The chain links TRBV7-3 to TRBJ2-7; a weak D match, TRBD1 (5 bases). This CDR3 has 15 amino acids. CDR1 and CDR2 from the germline V gene are SGHTA and FQGTGA. The V gene lost 2 bases and the J gene lost 2 bases, with 13 bases spanning the gap. CDR3 DNA sequence: TGTGCCAGCAGCTTAGAGCCAGGGAATCCCTACGAGCAGTACTTC. Translated: CASSLEPGNPYEQYF.